Sequencing of this T cell receptor (beta chain) was carried out in a study of shared clonotypes between healthy human individuals (TCRdb year 2020). In terms of the full investigation: A few men and two women, aged 18 to 49 years, made up the cohort. For each donor, CD4 naive and CD4 memory were each given three plates, CD8 naive was given two plates, and CD8 memory was given one plate. To estimate repertoire size and how much clonotypes are shared between individuals, the study performed deep sequencing of blood TCR repertoires from about five healthy adults. Libraries were prepared and TCR repertoires were sequenced by different laboratories using diverse techniques, in order to increase sequencing depth and limit assay-specific biases. Each donor's leukapheresis produced roughly between roughly 0.85 and 10 billion PBMCs. What the study reported, not specific to this receptor: Larger estimated clonotype richness was generally found for naive subsets than for memory subsets. Across four donors, around 5.4% of naive CD4, roughly 3.5% of naive CD8, roughly 2.3% of memory CD4, and 0.4% of memory CD8 clonotypes were shared. Even with the large sequencing depth, rarefaction of the sorted-subset datasets indicated that sequencing was incomplete. Compared with non-shared clonotypes, the clonotypes found in all four sorted-subset donors had higher generation probabilities. The genetic and exposure-history diversity represented was limited by the small number of donors. Pairwise subsampling led to the expectation that sequencing depth would affect the degree of clonotype sharing among donors. Sampling was restricted to blood, and TCR repertoires in tissue are likely to differ from TCR repertoires in blood.

From the cysteine through the phenylalanine, the CDR3 covers 16 amino acids. The DNA shown is the 48-base CDR3, in frame from base 1. V is pruned by 3 bases and J by 8 bases, leaving 11 bases of the junction without a gene match. Reading the germline V gene gives CDR1 SGDLS and CDR2 YYNGEE. This clone was counted only a few times. Its binding antigen is unknown. Per-base qualities were not stored, and no clone one base away is much larger. Using the deep immunoSEQ assay, multiplex PCR amplified TCR CDR3 regions from genomic DNA. Extracted genomic DNA from each cell subset was spread evenly across all wells of several immunoSEQ 96-well plates, with each plate serving as a replicate. Each replicate PCR for sorted subsets received around 200 ng genomic DNA, equal to roughly 29,000 T cell genomes. Purified libraries were measured with a Qubit 3.0 fluorometer, size-checked on a Bioanalyzer 2100, and measured again with the KAPA Library Quantification kit. Every immunoSEQ 96-well plate was sequenced on a dedicated single-read 150-cycle Illumina NextSeq 550 flow cell. In the source study's methods: Because the immunoSEQ output included only junctional sequences and no quality scores, the filtering could not be the same as the filtering used for full-length reads. Sequences were annotated with PyIR, a Python wrapper for IgBLAST v1.9, and V/J genes and CDR3 were assigned using IMGT germline references. Reads were removed for weak V/J assignments (E-value above 1e-6), missing CDR3, stop codons, out-of-frame junctions, or ambiguous translated residues. V3J clonotypes were defined as sequences sharing the same inferred V gene, J gene, and CDR3 amino acid sequence. The percentage overlap between two repertoires was calculated by dividing the number of shared unique clonotypes by the size of the smaller repertoire. RTK rarefaction, the Chao1 estimator, and Recon v2.1 estimates of unobserved clonotypes were used to assess repertoire richness. For all TCRbeta clonotypes obtained by the gDNA method from several donors, generation probabilities were computed with OLGA. TCRdb stores this immuneACCESS table with in-frame sequences only. Part of the clones is absent; in the studies checked, under half of the shortfall reflects unresolved V genes, and no reason is known for the rest. That table is the source of V, J and clone size, and D and trimming were worked out from the DNA. Recorded for this sample are hundreds of thousands of clones; 92% of them occurred a single time. The leading ten clones occupy 24% of the sample.

For the CD8 naive samples, CD45RO-negative cells were positively selected for CCR7, yielding a CD45RA+CCR7+ population from which TemRA cells were excluded. The donors were healthy, HIV-negative adults who had no recently reported acute infections or vaccinations. All donors were Caucasian adults living in Nashville, Tennessee, USA. Blood was obtained by leukapheresis, after which PBMCs were separated by Ficoll-Histopaque density gradient centrifugation and cryopreserved in liquid nitrogen vapor phase. Purity and quantity of every magnetically sorted T cell population were checked by analytical flow cytometry. Genomic DNA was isolated from each sorted fraction and quantified by UV absorbance on a Nanodrop 2000c.

This TCR derives from a man aged 30 to 39 in good health. The receptor chain draws on TRBV9 and TRBJ1-2; TRBD1 matches 12 bases in the middle. The sequencing input was naive CD8+ T cells sorted from blood. The cell subset or site label, as the study defines it: CD45RA+CCR7+. At the DNA level, the sequence is TGTGCCAGCAGCGAGAGAAGTTGGGACAGGGGGCACGGCTACACCTTC. It encodes CASSERSWDRGHGYTF.